A selection of T cell receptor beta chains follows, all from one sample in a study of blood T cell repertoires in COVID-19. Produced via immunoSEQ multiplex PCR; TCRdb's table is partial and in-frame only. Here the sample spans around 270,000 clones, 84% being singletons. The sample taken for sequencing was peripheral blood. These receptors were obtained from a woman aged 40 to 49 who had recovered from COVID-19. Both conserved end residues are part of each CDR3. D genes are given only for firm matches. The size field is filled for only some rows; it gives once, few, many or a size class.

TRBV12-3/TRBV12-4,TRBJ2-5,NA,NA,TGTGCCAGCTACGACTGGATAAGGAAGACCCAGTACTTC,CASYDWIRKTQYF
TRBV28,TRBJ1-6,few,TRBD1,TGTGCCAGCAGTCCGGGACAGGGGAGATCACCCCTCCACTTT,CASSPGQGRSPLHF
TRBV3-1/TRBV3-2,TRBJ2-7,once,NA,TGTGCCAGCAGCCCTCTCCAGGGTACCGTCGGATCCGAGCAGTACTTC,CASSPLQGTVGSEQYF
TRBV20-1,TRBJ1-2,once,NA,TGCAGTGCTAGTAGTGTAGGGGGTGGCTACACCTTC,CSASSVGGGYTF
TRBV28,TRBJ1-6,NA,NA,TGTGCCAGCAGTTTAGGCGGGACTAATAATTCACCCCTCCACTTT,CASSLGGTNNSPLHF
TRBV11-3,TRBJ1-1,NA,NA,TGTGCCAGCAGCTTAGGACAGTCGAACACTGAAGCTTTCTTT,CASSLGQSNTEAFF
TRBV6-5,TRBJ2-7,NA,NA,TGTGCCAGCAGCGTAGACAGGTACGAGCAGTACTTC,CASSVDRYEQYF
TRBV2,TRBJ2-1,NA,NA,TGTGCCAGCAGTGTCGTCAATGAGCAGTTCTTC,CASSVVNEQFF
TRBV3-1/TRBV3-2,TRBJ1-3,NA,NA,TGTGCCAGCAGTCGCGGGAACTCTGGAAACACCATATATTTT,CASSRGNSGNTIYF
TRBV28,TRBJ2-2,NA,TRBD2,TGTGCCAGCAGTGGCGTAGCGGGACAACCTGGGGGTAACACCGGGGAGCTGTTTTTT,CASSGVAGQPGGNTGELFF
TRBV5-1,TRBJ2-3,NA,NA,TGCGCCAGCAGCTTGCTAGGAACTAAAGATACGCAGTATTTT,CASSLLGTKDTQYF
TRBV5-1,TRBJ2-7,NA,TRBD1,TGCGCCAGCAGCTTGGCACCGGGACAGGGTTCGGTGGAGCAGTACTTC,CASSLAPGQGSVEQYF
TRBV7-3,TRBJ2-5,NA,TRBD2,TGTGCCAGCAGCAGGACTAGCGACGAGACCCAGTACTTC,CASSRTSDETQYF
TRBV19,TRBJ2-2,NA,NA,TGTGCCAGTAGTACGCCCCACAGGGGGGGAAGGGCCGGGGAGCTGTTTTTT,CASSTPHRGGRAGELFF
TRBV6-6,TRBJ2-5,few,NA,TGTGCCAGCAGCCAGGAGACCCAGTACTTC,CASSQETQYF
TRBV29-1,TRBJ1-2,NA,NA,TGCAGCATCAGCCCAGGGAACTATGGCTACACCTTC,CSISPGNYGYTF
TRBV25-1,TRBJ2-7,NA,TRBD1,TGTGCCAGCAGCCGACAGGGGAGTTCCTCCTACGAGCAGTACTTC,CASSRQGSSSYEQYF
TRBV15,TRBJ1-5,NA,NA,TGTGCCACCAGCAGGCCAAATAGGCCCCAGCATTTT,CATSRPNRPQHF
TRBV30,TRBJ1-1,NA,NA,TGTGCCTGGCGATCGGGCACTGAAGCTTTCTTT,CAWRSGTEAFF
TRBV3-1/TRBV3-2,TRBJ1-1,NA,TRBD1,TGTGCCAGCAGCCAGGAAGGACAGGTAGAGGCTTTCTTT,CASSQEGQVEAFF
TRBV6-5,TRBJ1-3,once,NA,TGTGCCAGCACTGACTCAGCGGGAAACACCATATATTTT,CASTDSAGNTIYF
TRBV28,TRBJ2-7,NA,NA,TGTGCCAGCTTCGACAGACGCTCCTACGAGCAGTACTTC,CASFDRRSYEQYF
TRBV12-3/TRBV12-4,TRBJ1-1,once,NA,TGTGCCAGCACCTTACAGGAGAACACTGAAGCTTTCTTT,CASTLQENTEAFF
TRBV2,TRBJ2-5,NA,TRBD1,TGTGCCAGCAGTGAACCCGACAGGGGATCTTACTTC,CASSEPDRGSYF
TRBV28,TRBJ1-5,NA,TRBD1,TGTGCCAGCAGTATACCCGGGACAGGGTCGGACAATCAGCCCCAGCATTTT,CASSIPGTGSDNQPQHF
TRBV28,TRBJ1-4,NA,NA,TGTGCCAGCAACCGGGGGGCCGATGAAAAACTGTTTTTT,CASNRGADEKLFF
TRBV7-9,TRBJ1-4,NA,NA,TGTGCCAGCAGCTCCCCGCGGGGAGGTGCAACTAATGAAAAACTGTTTTTT,CASSSPRGGATNEKLFF
TRBV6-5,TRBJ1-2,NA,TRBD1,TGTGCCAGCAGTTACACGGGACAGGACTATGGCTACACCTTC,CASSYTGQDYGYTF
TRBV2,TRBJ2-2,once,NA,TGTGCCAGCAAGCCGGGGAGAAGCACCGGGGAGCTGTTTTTT,CASKPGRSTGELFF
TRBV3-1/TRBV3-2,TRBJ2-1,once,TRBD1,TGTGCCACATCCAGGGGGATCAATGAGCAGTTCTTC,CATSRGINEQFF
TRBV3-1/TRBV3-2,TRBJ2-2,NA,NA,TGTGCCAGCAGCCAAGTCCCCTCCTACACCGGGGAGCTGTTTTTT,CASSQVPSYTGELFF
TRBV28,TRBJ2-5,once,TRBD2,TGTGCCAGCAGTCCCCAAAGGGGACTAGCGGGGGCGGAGACCCAGTACTTC,CASSPQRGLAGAETQYF
TRBV28,TRBJ2-2,once,NA,TGTGCCAGCAGTGGGACAAACACCGGGGAGCTGTTTTTT,CASSGTNTGELFF
TRBV10-3,TRBJ2-2,NA,TRBD1,TGTGCCATCAATGGGGGACAGGGGGCAGGCACCGGGGAGCTGTTTTTT,CAINGGQGAGTGELFF
TRBV7-9,TRBJ2-7,NA,TRBD1,TGTGCCAGCAGCTTAGGGGACAGAATCGACGAGCAGTACTTC,CASSLGDRIDEQYF
TRBV29-1,TRBJ2-1,NA,NA,TGCAGCGTTTCCCCTCAGTCGTTCGGGGCCTACAATGAGCAGTTCTTC,CSVSPQSFGAYNEQFF
TRBV30,TRBJ2-2,NA,TRBD2,TGTGCCTGGAGAGATAGCGGGGGTGGAACCGGGGAGCTGTTTTTT,CAWRDSGGGTGELFF
TRBV10-3,TRBJ1-1,NA,NA,TGTGCCATCAGTGAGCCGGGACGGGGAGGGACTGAAGCTTTCTTT,CAISEPGRGGTEAFF